Listed below are T cell receptor beta chains from one sample, sequenced in a study of T cells after yellow fever vaccination. TCRdb reprocessed the 5' RACE reads with MiXCR, giving one entry per CDR3 protein. The sample includes 500,000 to 650,000 distinct CDR3 sequences, about a sixth seen only once; the top ten take around a sixth. This specimen consisted of PBMCs, obtained less than 6 days after the first yellow fever vaccination. The source is a man younger than 35 who received the YFV17D yellow fever vaccine. Each CDR3 is given without its conserved first and last residue. Each record gives: V gene, J gene, CDR3 protein.

v_call: TRBV7-6
j_call: TRBJ2-7
cdr3_aa: ASSLASQAHEQY

v_call: TRBV28
j_call: TRBJ1-5
cdr3_aa: ASSKRSGSFQPQH

v_call: TRBV7-2
j_call: TRBJ1-6
cdr3_aa: ASSLGSPSSYNSPLH

v_call: TRBV7-2
j_call: TRBJ2-3
cdr3_aa: ASTARDTQY

v_call: TRBV3-1
j_call: TRBJ2-3
cdr3_aa: ASSQEWRGDTDTQY

v_call: TRBV5-4
j_call: TRBJ1-4
cdr3_aa: ASSHSVGIATNEKLF

v_call: TRBV12-3/TRBV12-4
j_call: TRBJ1-5
cdr3_aa: ASSLAPQGNSGQPQH

v_call: TRBV7-7
j_call: TRBJ2-1
cdr3_aa: ASSLGPTFYNEQF

v_call: TRBV20-1
j_call: TRBJ1-2
cdr3_aa: SPVLGRETTGYT

v_call: TRBV5-6
j_call: TRBJ2-3
cdr3_aa: ASRPEGAGGLDTQY

v_call: TRBV5-4
j_call: TRBJ2-7
cdr3_aa: ASSPRPGGGASYEQY

v_call: TRBV11-2
j_call: TRBJ2-1
cdr3_aa: ASGRGGLEQF

v_call: TRBV12-3/TRBV12-4
j_call: TRBJ2-2
cdr3_aa: ASSLEVRPGELF

v_call: TRBV9
j_call: TRBJ2-1
cdr3_aa: ASSVVLSGGPNEQF

v_call: TRBV24-1
j_call: TRBJ2-1
cdr3_aa: AIASGGAGNEQF

v_call: TRBV11-2
j_call: TRBJ2-2
cdr3_aa: ASSLLGARWTGELF

v_call: TRBV7-9
j_call: TRBJ2-2
cdr3_aa: ATRGELF

v_call: TRBV4-2
j_call: TRBJ2-7
cdr3_aa: ASSQERGRRDEQY

v_call: TRBV5-6
j_call: TRBJ2-2
cdr3_aa: ASSFRQGYTGELF

v_call: TRBV5-1
j_call: TRBJ2-6
cdr3_aa: ASSFVGAGANVLT

v_call: TRBV6-1
j_call: TRBJ1-3
cdr3_aa: ASSPISGNTIY

v_call: TRBV4-1
j_call: TRBJ2-1
cdr3_aa: ASSQTGGNSYNEQF

v_call: TRBV7-8
j_call: TRBJ2-5
cdr3_aa: ASSPARGLHQETQY

v_call: TRBV6-1
j_call: TRBJ2-5
cdr3_aa: ATEIGLAGGETQY

v_call: TRBV7-2
j_call: TRBJ2-7
cdr3_aa: ASSFRGTEYEQY

v_call: TRBV6-2/TRBV6-3
j_call: TRBJ2-1
cdr3_aa: ASSYTRFYEQF

v_call: TRBV11-2
j_call: TRBJ1-4
cdr3_aa: ASSLALNRYEKLF

v_call: TRBV7-9
j_call: TRBJ1-1
cdr3_aa: ASRPMGTAEAF